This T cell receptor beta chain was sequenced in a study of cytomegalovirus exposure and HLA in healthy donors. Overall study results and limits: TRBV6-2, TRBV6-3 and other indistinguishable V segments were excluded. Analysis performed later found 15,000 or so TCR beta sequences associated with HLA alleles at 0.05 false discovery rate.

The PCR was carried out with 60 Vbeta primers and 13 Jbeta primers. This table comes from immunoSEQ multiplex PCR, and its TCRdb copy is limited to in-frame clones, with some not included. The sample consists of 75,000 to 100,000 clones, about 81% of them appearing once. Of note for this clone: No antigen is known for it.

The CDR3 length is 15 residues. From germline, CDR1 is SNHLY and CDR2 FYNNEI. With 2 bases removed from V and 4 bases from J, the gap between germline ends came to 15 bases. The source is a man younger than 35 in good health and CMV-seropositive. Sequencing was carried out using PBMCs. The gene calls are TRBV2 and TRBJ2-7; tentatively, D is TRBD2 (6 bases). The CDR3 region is CASSERQSGLYEQYF. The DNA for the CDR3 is TGTGCCAGCAGTGAAAGACAGAGCGGGCTTTACGAGCAGTACTTC.